A single sample gave rise to the 25 T cell receptor beta chains below, sequenced in a study of post-analysis software for immune sequencing data. No antigen has been assigned to these receptors. Researchers reported that TCR beta cDNA libraries carried unique molecular identifiers. MiXCR, run by TCRdb on the PCR reads, gives a single entry per CDR3 protein. The sample holds hundreds of thousands of distinct CDR3 sequences, roughly three fifths seen once. The study's findings and limits: Included in a set of five TRBV segments more frequent in patients than controls were TRBV5-6, TRBV5-1 and TRBV20-1.

Sequencing input: blood. Receptors originate from a girl aged 2 to 9 with multiple sclerosis.

The chain couples TRBV12-3 or TRBV12-4 to TRBJ2-1, with 11 bases identical to TRBD2. The CDR3 contains 13 residues. V lost 10 bases and J lost 7; bases outside the gene matches: 6. CDR3 in DNA: TGTGCCACAGCGGGACTAGCGGCGAATGAGCAGTTCTTC. Encoded protein: CATAGLAANEQFF.

The gene calls are TRBV18 and TRBJ2-7, with D perhaps given as TRBD1 or TRBD2 (5 bases each). The DNA end is a closer match to TRBJ2-5, so the J assignment may be wrong. This CDR3 contains 15 residues. Germline V gives CDR1 KGHSH, CDR2 LQKENI. CDR3 DNA sequence: TGTGCCAGCTCACCACGAAGAGGGGATGAAGAGACCCAGTACTTC. Translating it yields CASSPRRGDEETQYF.

This rearrangement joins TRBV7-2 to TRBJ1-2; D remains unclear. Germline CDR1 reads SGHTA; CDR2 reads FQGNSA. The CDR3 loop spans 15 amino acids. V lost 1 base to trimming and J lost 3 bases, with 12 bases between them. In DNA, the CDR3 is TGTGCCAGCAGCTTAGGGACGGATAGGGACTATGGCTACACCTTC. This translates into CASSLGTDRDYGYTF.

Here the CDR3 reads CASSSFPAVERSYEQYF. CDR3 DNA: TGTGCCAGCAGCTCGTTCCCGGCGGTTGAGCGCTCCTACGAGCAGTACTTC. This sequence joins TRBV5-6 and TRBJ2-7; no reliable D call. Trimming took off 3 bases at V and 0 bases at J, with 19 bases between the two ends. Per the germline V gene, CDR1 is SGHDT and CDR2 is YYEEEE. The CDR3 spans 17 residues.

This clonotype was observed many times. J is TRBJ2-4 and V is TRBV4-1; D might be TRBD1 or TRBD2, each matching 5 bases. V shed 3 bases and J shed 8 bases, with 8 bases lying between them. The germline V gene encodes CDR1 MGHRA and CDR2 YSYEKL. The CDR3 totals 12 residues. The CDR3 spells CASSQGRDIQYF. Written as DNA, the CDR3 is TGCGCCAGCAGCCAGGGACGTGACATTCAGTACTTC.

The rearrangement links TRBV11-1 to TRBJ2-7; D possibly uses TRBD1 or TRBD2 (6 bases each). Trimming pared 5 bases from V and 5 bases from J, leaving 13 bases between. CDR1 SGHAT and CDR2 FQDESV come from the germline V gene (reference sequence). The CDR3 is 13 residues long. The CDR3 bases are TGTGCCAGCAGCCCCCCGGGGGCGGACGAGCAGTACTTC. Protein sequence: CASSPPGADEQYF.

The chain recombines TRBV5-1 with TRBJ2-5; a possible D gene is TRBD1 (6 bases). V was pared by 3 bases and J by 2 bases, with 11 bases between. This CDR3 has 14 amino acids. Per germline, CDR1 SGHRS and CDR2 YFSETQ. The CDR3 region is CASSWETGQETQYF. The CDR3 DNA reads as TGCGCCAGCAGCTGGGAGACAGGTCAAGAGACCCAGTACTTC.

The CDR3 coding sequence is TGTGCCAGCAGCCAAGATCAACCGGGGGCGGGGGTTGAAGCTTTCTTT. It translates to CASSQDQPGAGVEAFF. The rearrangement uses TRBV4-2 and TRBJ1-1, with D possibly being TRBD1 (6 bases). CDR1 is LGHNA and CDR2 is YNFKEQ in the germline V gene. Deletions cut 0 bases from V and 7 bases from J, with 18 bases between. The CDR3 contains 16 residues.

V gene TRBV20-1 combines with J gene TRBJ2-1; 14 nucleotides agree with TRBD2. After removal of 6 bases from V and 0 bases from J, the junction contained 7 bases not matched to a gene. The CDR3 is made up of 17 amino acids. The germline CDR1 and CDR2 sequences are DFQATT and SNEGSKA (reference sequence). The chain's CDR3 is CSALTSGRVSSYNEQFF. CDR3 coding DNA: TGCAGTGCCTTGACTAGCGGGAGGGTTAGCTCCTACAATGAGCAGTTCTTC.

The rearrangement joins TRBV7-2 to TRBJ2-1; D unresolved. Germline loops: CDR1 SGHTA, CDR2 FQGNSA. V gave up 5 bases and J gave up 3 bases, with 11 bases separating them. CDR3 size: 14 residues. The chain's CDR3 is CASSPPRVYNEQFF. For the CDR3, the DNA is TGTGCCAGCAGCCCCCCAAGGGTCTACAATGAGCAGTTCTTC.

The chain joins TRBV20-1 to TRBJ2-6; D is uncertain. The CDR3 has 16 amino acids. Looked up from germline, CDR1 is DFQATT and CDR2 is SNEGSKA (reference sequence). V dropped 6 bases and J dropped 0 bases, with 15 bases sitting between them. CDR3 protein: CSAPGGSSSGANVLTF. In nucleotides, the CDR3 is TGCAGTGCCCCGGGTGGTTCGAGCTCTGGGGCCAACGTCCTGACTTTC.

This clonotype was found a few times. The V gene is TRBV7-8, the J gene TRBJ1-2; 7 bases map to TRBD1. V was clipped by 3 bases and J by 4 bases; unmatched bases: 8. Germline V CDR1 and CDR2: SGHVS, FQNEAQ. This CDR3 is 15 amino acids long. The CDR3: CASSFRDSLFYGYTF. The CDR3 coding sequence is TGTGCCAGCAGCTTCCGGGACAGTCTTTTCTATGGCTACACCTTC.

This chain links TRBV10-2 with TRBJ1-5; 7 bases match TRBD1. Germline V CDR1 and CDR2: WSHSY, SAAADI. The ends lost 8 bases at V and 3 bases at J; junction bases unmatched: 1. There are 12 residues in the CDR3. The CDR3 here is CASGTDNQPQHF. The CDR3 DNA sequence: TGCGCCAGCGGGACAGACAATCAGCCCCAGCATTTT.

A note on this clonotype: One end of the junction is discordant with germline, which a read error may explain. This chain joins TRBV7-7 and TRBJ2-1; 12 bases are shared with TRBD1. This CDR3 has 15 residues. In germline, CDR1 is SSHAT, CDR2 FNYEAQ (reference sequence). The CDR3 nucleotides are TGTGCTAGCAGCTTAGGGGGACAGGGGGCTGGTGAGCAGTTCTTC. It encodes CASSLGGQGAGEQFF.

The genes are TRBV5-1 and TRBJ1-1; unclear D gene. The CDR3 totals 11 residues. V dropped 8 bases and J dropped 1 base, with 6 bases sitting between them. Germline V lookup: CDR1 SGHRS, CDR2 YFSETQ. The DNA of the CDR3 is TGCGCCAGTCAAAGGAACACTGAAGCTTTCTTT. Translated: CASQRNTEAFF.

This clonotype was counted at least ten times. The rearrangement links TRBV6-5 to TRBJ2-4; D remains ambiguous. Germline loops: CDR1 MNHEY, CDR2 SVGAGI. The CDR3 totals 13 residues. V shed 0 bases and J shed 1 base, with 1 base lying between them. The CDR3 here is CASSYSAKNIQYF. In nucleotides, the CDR3 is TGTGCCAGCAGTTACTCGGCCAAAAACATTCAGTACTTC.

The chain joins TRBV5-1 to TRBJ2-1; tentatively, D is TRBD1 or TRBD2 (5 bases each). CDR1 and CDR2 (germline): SGHRS, YFSETQ. The CDR3 contains 17 residues. V lost 4 bases to trimming and J lost 3 bases, with 20 bases between them. In nucleotides, the CDR3 is TGCGCCAGCAGCGGACTCCTTTCGGGACCCCGCTACAATGAGCAGTTCTTC. This gives the protein CASSGLLSGPRYNEQFF.

The gene calls are TRBV5-1 and TRBJ2-5, with 11 bases matching TRBD2. Germline loops: CDR1 SGHRS, CDR2 YFSETQ. The trim removed 3 bases at V and 11 bases at J, leaving 15 bases unmatched. This CDR3 is 16 amino acids long. CDR3 residues: CASSWGLAEWAREQYF. The CDR3 DNA reads TGCGCCAGCAGCTGGGGACTAGCGGAGTGGGCTCGTGAGCAGTACTTC.

DNA for the CDR3: TGTGCCAGCAGCCCGGGGCGCCGGAGCTCCTACAATGAGCAGTTCTTC. Translating it yields CASSPGRRSSYNEQFF. This chain connects TRBV12-3 or TRBV12-4 to TRBJ2-1; D assignment may be TRBD1 or TRBD2 (5 bases each). The CDR3 has 16 amino acids. Trimming took 6 bases from V and 0 from J, leaving 15 bases between them.

The genes are TRBV7-2 and TRBJ1-6; tentatively, D is TRBD1 (5 bases). V lost 1 base, J lost 10 bases, and 14 bases lay in between. The CDR3 loop spans 15 amino acids. CDR1 and CDR2 (germline): SGHTA, FQGNSA. The chain's CDR3 is CASSLGGGFKSPLHF. The CDR3 DNA reads as TGTGCCAGCAGCTTAGGGGGGGGGTTCAAGTCACCCCTCCACTTT.

The V call is TRBV14, the J call TRBJ1-2, with D possibly being TRBD1 (5 bases). Germline V lookup: CDR1 SGHDN, CDR2 FVKESK. V was cut by 3 bases and J by 1 base, with 15 bases left in between. This CDR3 spans 16 amino acids. CDR3 region: CASSHGPGQLNYGYTF. The CDR3 DNA sequence: TGTGCCAGCAGCCACGGACCGGGGCAGCTTAACTATGGCTACACCTTC.

The chain is built from TRBV10-3 and TRBJ2-5; D not resolved. V was trimmed by 2 bases and J by 1 base, leaving 8 bases between them. The CDR3 has 14 amino acids. From germline, CDR1 is ENHRY and CDR2 SYGVKD. The chain's CDR3 is CAISEGDSQETQYF. As DNA, the CDR3 is TGTGCCATCAGTGAGGGAGACTCCCAAGAGACCCAGTACTTC.

The chain links TRBV4-1 to TRBJ2-3, with TRBD1 as a possible D gene (6 bases). V dropped 0 bases and J dropped 0 bases, with 13 bases sitting between them. The germline gives CDR1 MGHRA, CDR2 YSYEKL. CDR3 length: 17 amino acids. CDR3 in amino acids: CASSQDPAGASTDTQYF. CDR3 DNA: TGCGCCAGCAGCCAAGATCCTGCAGGGGCTAGCACAGATACGCAGTATTTT.

V is TRBV7-2 and J is TRBJ2-1, with TRBD2 identical over 8 bases. The CDR3 consists of 16 residues. From germline, CDR1 is SGHTA and CDR2 FQGNSA. Unmatched junction bases numbered 7, after V lost 5 bases and J lost 1 base. The CDR3 nucleotides read TGTGCCAGCAGCCCTGTAGCGGGGCTTTCCTACAATGAGCAGTTCTTC. Protein: CASSPVAGLSYNEQFF.

The CDR3 loop is CASSLKWISGDSYNEQFF. The CDR3 DNA sequence: TGTGCCAGCAGCCTGAAGTGGATCAGTGGGGATAGCTACAATGAGCAGTTCTTC. This sequence joins TRBV5-6 and TRBJ2-1, with D hard to call. Germline lookup yields CDR1 SGHDT and CDR2 YYEEEE. Trimming pared 4 bases from V and 3 bases from J, leaving 23 bases between. The CDR3 runs 18 residues.